A selection of T cell receptor beta chains follows, all from one sample in a study of Graves' ophthalmopathy and Graves' hyperthyroidism. TCRdb independently ran MiXCR on the multiplex PCR reads; one entry per CDR3 protein. The sample yields a few hundred thousand distinct CDR3 sequences, approximately 37% seen once. The sequenced sample was peripheral blood or thyroid tissue (not recorded which). Receptors originate from an adult man with Graves' hyperthyroidism. The CDR3 runs from the conserved cysteine through the conserved F or W. Fields, in order: clone size, D gene, V gene, J gene, CDR3 DNA, CDR3 protein. The D gene is left open where the match is weak. The size field is filled for only some rows; it gives once, few, many or a size class.

.	.	TRBV10-3	TRBJ2-7	TGTGCCATCAGTGAGTCTTGGCAGGGCTACGAGCAGTACTTC	CAISESWQGYEQYF
.	TRBD1	TRBV2	TRBJ1-1	TGTGCCAGCGAGCCAACAGGGGGAGCTTTCTTT	CASEPTGGAFF
many	.	TRBV6-1	TRBJ1-2	TGTGCCAGCAGTGAATCGTGGGTTAACTATGGCTACACCTTC	CASSESWVNYGYTF
many	TRBD1	TRBV6-5	TRBJ1-1	TGTGCCAGCAGCCGACAGGGGCAGGACACTGAAGCTTTCTTT	CASSRQGQDTEAFF
few	.	TRBV3-1	TRBJ1-6	TGTGCCAGCAGTCGGGGACCAGGAAATTCACCCCTCCACTTT	CASSRGPGNSPLHF
many	.	TRBV6-6	TRBJ1-1	TGTGCCCCCCCCGGGTCCCGAACGAAAGAGCGCACTGAAGCTTTCTTT	CAPPGSRTKERTEAFF
many	.	TRBV2	TRBJ2-7	TGTGCCAGCAGTGTTGGACAGCCATACTCCTACGAGCAGTACTTC	CASSVGQPYSYEQYF
few	TRBD1	TRBV12-3/TRBV12-4	TRBJ2-7	TGTGCCAGCAGTCCCCAAGGGGGGACAGGGAACGAGCAGTACTTC	CASSPQGGTGNEQYF
.	TRBD1	TRBV12-3/TRBV12-4	TRBJ2-7	TGTGCCAGCAGTACCGGGGACAGACGTTATATCTCCGAGCAGTACTTC	CASSTGDRRYISEQYF
few	.	TRBV9	TRBJ1-2	TGTGCCAGCAGCATAAACACGGGCAGTCGATCTGGCTACACCTTC	CASSINTGSRSGYTF
few	.	TRBV5-5	TRBJ1-3	TGTGCCAGCAGCTTGGGGGCAGGCCTTGGAAACACCATATATTTT	CASSLGAGLGNTIYF
many	TRBD2	TRBV7-3	TRBJ2-5	TGTGCCAGCAGCTTTGGGGGGGGAGAGACCCAGTACTTC	CASSFGGGETQYF
.	TRBD1	TRBV7-9	TRBJ1-2	TGTGCCAGCAGCTTAAACGACAGGGGTGGTGGCTACACCTTC	CASSLNDRGGGYTF
.	.	TRBV7-6	TRBJ2-5	TGTGCCAGCAGCCAAGTAGGGTCTACACGGACGTACCAAGAGACCCAGTACTTC	CASSQVGSTRTYQETQYF
many	TRBD1	TRBV29-1	TRBJ1-2	TGCAGCGTTGAGGTCCTGACAGGGGCCTATGGCTACACCTTC	CSVEVLTGAYGYTF
many	.	TRBV20-1	TRBJ2-7	TGCAGTGCTAGACCCGGGACCTCCCAACCCTACGAGCAGTACTTC	CSARPGTSQPYEQYF